This paragraph reports one T cell receptor (beta chain). The antigen is unknown. The data originate from a study of CXCR3-negative and CXCR3-positive naive CD8 T cells. Looking at the study overall: Roughly 1.5 +/- 0.3 million TRB reads came from each library, giving roughly 130 million in total. Study findings and constraints: Similarly elevated diversity marked both naive subsets, with memory CD8+ cells showing far lower diversity. Higher TRB CDR3 hydrophobicity marked CXCR3-positive naive cells relative to CXCR3-negative naive cells.

Via 5' RACE with UMI labels, TRB cDNA libraries were prepared. Reanalyzing the 5' RACE reads, TCRdb keeps one entry per CDR3 protein, without DNA. The table lists 65,000 to 85,000 distinct CDR3 sequences. The specimen sequenced was naive CXCR3- CD8+ T cells from blood. Subset in this sample: CD45RO-CCR7+CD27+CD95- naive CD8+ T cells lacking CXCR3 (TNR3-). This sequence was found in a human donor in good health. Some clones in this sample may be carry-over from other donors' samples.

CDR3 residues: CASRKWEDQPQHF. The V and J genes are TRBV6-5 and TRBJ1-5. In germline, CDR1 is MNHEY, CDR2 SVGAGI. The CDR3 runs 13 residues.